This T cell receptor (beta chain) was identified in a study of blood T cell repertoires in COVID-19. Overall study: Spain, Italy and the United States supplied samples that represented acute and convalescent COVID-19.

Assay used: immunoSEQ multiplex PCR; TCRdb lists only in-frame clones, some missing. The sample holds approximately 89,000 clones, about 81% seen once. This CDR3 has 18 residues. The trim removed 2 bases at V and 6 bases at J, leaving 13 bases unmatched. Germline CDR1 MNHEY, CDR2 SVGEGT. The TCR comes from a human donor in a cohort sampled during active COVID-19. The material sequenced was peripheral blood. The rearrangement links TRBV6-2 or TRBV6-3 to TRBJ2-3, with TRBD2 identical over 11 bases. Written as DNA, the CDR3 is TGTGCCAGCAGTTACGAGACGCTAGCGGGGGGCCCGTGGGATACGCAGTATTTT. This sequence encodes CASSYETLAGGPWDTQYF.